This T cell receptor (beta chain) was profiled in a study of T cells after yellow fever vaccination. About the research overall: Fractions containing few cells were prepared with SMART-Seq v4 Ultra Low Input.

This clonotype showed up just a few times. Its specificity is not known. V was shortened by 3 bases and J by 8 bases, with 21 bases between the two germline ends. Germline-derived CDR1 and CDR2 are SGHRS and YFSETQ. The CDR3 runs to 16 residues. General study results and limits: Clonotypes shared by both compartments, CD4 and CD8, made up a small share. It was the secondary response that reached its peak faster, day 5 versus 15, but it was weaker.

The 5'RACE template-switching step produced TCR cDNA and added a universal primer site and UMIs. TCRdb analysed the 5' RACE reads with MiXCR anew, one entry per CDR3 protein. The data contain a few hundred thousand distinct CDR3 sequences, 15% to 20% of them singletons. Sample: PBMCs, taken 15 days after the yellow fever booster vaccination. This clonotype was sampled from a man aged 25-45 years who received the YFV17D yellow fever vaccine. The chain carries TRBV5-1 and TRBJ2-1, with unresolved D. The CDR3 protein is CASSSQILKNVDEQFF. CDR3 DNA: TGCGCCAGCAGCTCCCAAATTTTGAAGAATGTCGATGAGCAGTTCTTC.